These 29 T cell receptor beta chains were sequenced from one sample in a study of CD8 T cells in Susac syndrome. Reverse transcription of about 0.5 to 1 ug RNA used random hexamers. One entry per CDR3 protein, called by TCRdb with MiXCR from the immunoSEQ multiplex PCR reads. The table lists about 150,000 distinct CDR3 sequences, around 95% of them singletons, with about 0.08% in the top ten. Sequences were obtained from CD4+ T cells from PBMCs. The source of these receptors is a human donor with Susac syndrome.

The chain combines TRBV2 with TRBJ2-2; 10 bases agree with TRBD2. The CDR3 length is 18 residues. Trimming cost V 4 bases and J 1 base; bases outside gene matches: 9. CDR1 is SNHLY and CDR2 is FYNNEI in the germline V gene. The CDR3 reads CASSVLLAGTLNTGELFF. The CDR3 DNA is TGTGCCAGCAGTGTTCTACTAGCGGGGACCTTGAACACCGGGGAGCTGTTTTTT.

This chain uses TRBV11-2 with TRBJ2-2; D not certain. The germline V gene has CDR1 SGHAT and CDR2 FQNNGV. V dropped 5 bases and J dropped 4 bases, with 11 bases sitting between them. This CDR3 contains 14 residues. The CDR3 here is CASSAQRRTGELFF. CDR3 in DNA: TGTGCCAGCAGCGCCCAGCGTCGCACCGGGGAGCTGTTTTTT.

This sequence joins TRBV18 and TRBJ1-2; 12 positions agree with TRBD1. In germline, CDR1 is KGHSH, CDR2 LQKENI. V was clipped by 3 bases and J by 7 bases; unmatched bases: 9. This CDR3 has 16 residues. CDR3 sequence reads: CASSPGQGAAGAGYTF. CDR3 coding DNA: TGTGCCAGCTCACCGGGACAGGGGGCGGCAGGTGCTGGCTACACCTTC.

The CDR3: CASSLIAGISYNEQFF. CDR3 nucleotides: TGTGCCAGCAGCTTAATCGCGGGGATCTCCTACAATGAGCAGTTCTTC. This rearrangement joins TRBV11-2 to TRBJ2-1; D possibly corresponds to TRBD2 (6 bases). The CDR3 sequence is 16 residues long. Germline V gives CDR1 SGHAT, CDR2 FQNNGV. Between the trimmed V and J ends, which lost 2 bases and 0 bases, there was a span of 11 bases.

A single count supports this clonotype. The chain has TRBV4-1 and TRBJ2-1; TRBD2 agrees at 13 bases. Trimming at V came to 4 bases and at J to 6 bases, leaving 6 bases not matched to a gene. Germline CDR1 and CDR2: MGHRA and YSYEKL. This CDR3 spans 16 amino acids. CDR3 nucleotide sequence: TGCGCCAGCAGCCTAGTGGGGACTAGCGGGATCAATGAGCAGTTCTTC. It codes for CASSLVGTSGINEQFF.

The chain has TRBV12-3 or TRBV12-4 and TRBJ1-1; the D gene is possibly TRBD1 (5 bases). The CDR3 loop spans 15 amino acids. Trimming pared 6 bases from V and 3 bases from J, leaving 17 bases between. The CDR3 sequence: CASSPSGGIDTEAFF. In DNA, the CDR3 is TGTGCCAGCAGCCCTAGTGGGGGGATTGACACTGAAGCTTTCTTT.

The CDR3 DNA sequence: TGCAGTTTCACGACGTGGACAGGTAGACAAGAGACCCAGTACTTC. This codes for CSFTTWTGRQETQYF. The genes are TRBV20-1 and TRBJ2-5, with 7 bases identical to TRBD1. Germline CDR1 and CDR2: DFQATT and SNEGSKA (reference sequence). The CDR3 runs to 15 residues. V dropped 8 bases and J dropped 2; count of bases not matched to a gene: 14.

Only one count was recorded for this clonotype. The rearrangement uses TRBV28 and TRBJ2-2, with TRBD2 matching over 9 bases. V gave up 5 bases and J gave up 4 bases; unmatched junction bases: 2. The CDR3 extends over 14 amino acids. The germline gives CDR1 MDHEN, CDR2 SYDVKM. This CDR3 reads CASSRGRATGELFF. CDR3 nucleotide sequence: TGTGCCAGCAGTCGCGGGAGGGCCACCGGGGAGCTGTTTTTT.

CDR3 in amino acids: CASSSRMGSYNEQFF. Written as DNA, the CDR3 is TGTGCCAGCAGCTCCAGGATGGGGTCCTACAATGAGCAGTTCTTC. The J gene is TRBJ2-1, the V gene TRBV2; D uncertain. V was trimmed by 6 bases and J by 1 base, leaving 13 bases between them. The CDR3 loop spans 15 amino acids. Germline CDR1 and CDR2: SNHLY and FYNNEI. The variable domain in full, completed from reference TRBV2 and TRBJ2-1, reads EPEVTQTPSHQVTQMGQEVILRCVPISNHLYFYWYRQILGQKVEFLVSFYNNEISEKSEIFDDQFSVERPDGSNFTLKIRSTKLEDSAMYFCASSSRMGSYNEQFFGPGTRLTVL.

This clonotype has more than one count but fewer than ten. The chain combines TRBV28 with TRBJ2-7; D is uncertain. Deletions cut 5 bases from V and 6 bases from J, with 8 bases between. Germline CDR1 and CDR2: MDHEN and SYDVKM. The length of the CDR3 is 11 residues. Here the CDR3 DNA reads TGTGCCAGCAGTCTTAGGATCGAGCAGTACTTC. Its translation: CASSLRIEQYF.

This chain joins TRBV7-9 and TRBJ1-1, with TRBD1 as a possible D gene (6 bases). The germline V and J ends were trimmed by 4 bases and 1 base, with 22 bases remaining between them. Looked up from germline, CDR1 is SEHNR and CDR2 is FQNEAQ (reference sequence). The CDR3 sequence is 18 residues long. The CDR3 sequence: CASSSLSGGQGGNTEAFF. The DNA for the CDR3 is TGTGCCAGCAGCTCCCTGAGTGGGGGGCAAGGGGGGAACACTGAAGCTTTCTTT.

In DNA form, the CDR3 reads TGTGCCAGCAGCCCAGTCGGGGGACAGGGAACGGGAGGCTACACCTTC. It specifies CASSPVGGQGTGGYTF. The rearrangement uses TRBV3-1 and TRBJ1-2; 9 nucleotides align to TRBD1. This CDR3 spans 16 amino acids. Germline V lookup: CDR1 LGHDT, CDR2 YNNKEL (reference sequence). Germline trimming cut 4 bases from V and 8 bases from J; bases unmatched to any gene: 14.

The chain employs TRBV29-1 and TRBJ1-4; D unresolved. With 7 bases removed from V and 0 bases from J, the gap between germline ends came to 12 bases. The CDR3 has 14 residues. The germline gives CDR1 SQVTM, CDR2 ANQGSEA. The CDR3, as DNA: TGCAGCGCCTCCTATTATGCAACTAATGAAAAACTGTTTTTT. Translation gives CSASYYATNEKLFF.

This chain joins TRBV28 and TRBJ1-1, with TRBD1 matching over 7 bases. The CDR3 consists of 15 residues. From germline, CDR1 is MDHEN and CDR2 SYDVKM. The V gene end was trimmed by 5 bases and the J gene end by 4 bases; junction bases not matched to a gene: 10. The CDR3: CASSPPDRVSTEAFF. DNA of the CDR3: TGTGCCAGCAGTCCCCCCGACAGGGTAAGCACTGAAGCTTTCTTT.

The gene calls are TRBV18 and TRBJ1-5; D is unresolved. The ends were cut back, 3 bases at V and 3 bases at J, with 6 bases in the middle. The CDR3 consists of 13 residues. Germline lookup yields CDR1 KGHSH and CDR2 LQKENI. The DNA for the CDR3 is TGTGCCAGCTCACCGAGCTTCAATCAGCCCCAGCATTTT. This translates into CASSPSFNQPQHF.

The chain couples TRBV2 to TRBJ1-5; TRBD1 is a possible D gene (6 bases). Germline lookup yields CDR1 SNHLY and CDR2 FYNNEI. The CDR3 loop spans 13 amino acids. V was cut by 4 bases and J by 5 bases, with 9 bases left in between. Here the CDR3 reads CASSGQADQPQHF. CDR3 bases: TGTGCCAGCAGTGGACAGGCGGATCAGCCCCAGCATTTT.

The CDR3 loop reads CASSLGLAGVETQYF. The CDR3 DNA is TGTGCCAGCTCACTCGGACTAGCGGGGGTGGAGACCCAGTACTTC. The gene calls are TRBV18 and TRBJ2-5; 13 positions match TRBD2. V trimming: 4 bases; J trimming: 5 bases; junction bases outside the gene matches: 4. There are 15 residues in the CDR3. CDR1 KGHSH and CDR2 LQKENI come from the germline V gene.

This clonotype came up once. The chain uses TRBV5-4 and TRBJ2-7; 10 positions match TRBD2. CDR3 size: 16 residues. Trimming at V came to 2 bases and at J to 0 bases, leaving 5 bases not matched to a gene. Germline loops: CDR1 SGHNT, CDR2 YYREEE (reference sequence). CDR3 loop: CASSLRSGRASYEQYF. DNA of the CDR3: TGTGCCAGCAGCTTACGGAGCGGGAGGGCCTCCTACGAGCAGTACTTC.

Points on this clonotype: The germline gene is not matched at one end of the junction; a read error may be the cause. The chain couples TRBV29-1 to TRBJ1-2, with 7 positions matching TRBD1. CDR3 length: 12 residues. CDR1 SQVTM and CDR2 ANQGSEA come from the germline V gene. CDR3 nucleotides: TGCAGCGTTGAGACAGGGAACTCTGGCTACACCTTC. It yields the protein CSVETGNSGYTF. The whole variable domain, filled in from reference TRBV29-1 and TRBJ1-2, reads SAVISQKPSRDICQRGTSLTIQCQVDSQVTMMFWYRQQPGQSLTLIATANQGSEATYESGFVIDKFPISRPNLTFSTLTVSNMSPEDSSIYLCSVETGNSGYTFGSGTRLTVV.

The chain is built from TRBV6-1 and TRBJ2-4; TRBD1 agrees at 7 bases. Germline lookup yields CDR1 MNHNS and CDR2 SASEGT. With 5 bases clipped from V and 0 bases from J, the junction kept 7 bases outside the gene matches. This CDR3 region has 16 residues. CDR3 nucleotide sequence: TGTGCCAGCAGTACACAGGGGATCTTAGCCAAAAACATTCAGTACTTC. Translating gives CASSTQGILAKNIQYF.

J is TRBJ2-1 and V is TRBV7-2; 12 bases align to TRBD2. The germline CDR1 and CDR2 sequences are SGHTA and FQGNSA. The V segment lost 4 bases and the J segment 7 bases; nucleotides outside the gene matches: 2. CDR3 length: 14 residues. The CDR3 sequence is CASSWTSGTNEQFF. The CDR3 nucleotides read TGTGCCAGCAGCTGGACTAGCGGGACGAATGAGCAGTTCTTC. Full variable domain (remainder filled in from reference TRBV7-2 and TRBJ2-1): GAGVSQSPSNKVTEKGKDVELRCDPISGHTALYWYRQSLGQGLEFLIYFQGNSAPDKSGLPSDRFSAERTGGSVSTLTIQRTQQEDSAVYLCASSWTSGTNEQFFGPGTRLTVL.

The CDR3 sequence is CASSLSGVTKNIQYF. The DNA of the CDR3 is TGTGCCAGCAGTTTATCGGGGGTGACCAAAAACATTCAGTACTTC. The chain couples TRBV27 to TRBJ2-4; possibly TRBD1 or TRBD2 for D (5 bases each). V lost 0 bases, J lost 2 bases, and 8 bases lay in between. CDR1 is MNHEY and CDR2 is SMNVEV in the germline V gene (reference sequence). This CDR3 has 15 amino acids.

J is TRBJ2-2 and V is TRBV9; D gene uncertain. V gave up 0 bases and J gave up 5 bases, with 5 bases separating them. From germline, CDR1 is SGDLS and CDR2 YYNGEE. The CDR3 contains 13 residues. The CDR3 reads CASSVAQTGELFF. The CDR3 nucleotides read TGTGCCAGCAGCGTAGCTCAGACCGGGGAGCTGTTTTTT.

The gene calls are TRBV6-5 and TRBJ2-1, with a possible D match to TRBD2 (5 bases). This CDR3 has 12 residues. Germline CDR1 reads MNHEY; CDR2 reads SVGAGI. Trimming removed 5 bases from V and 9 bases from J, with 11 bases in between. The CDR3 coding sequence is TGTGCCAGCAGTGGAGGACCCGGTGAGCAGTTCTTC. Translated: CASSGGPGEQFF.

J is TRBJ2-3 and V is TRBV5-1, with a possible D match to TRBD1 (5 bases). The CDR3 has 13 amino acids. CDR1 is SGHRS and CDR2 is YFSETQ in the germline V gene. The V end lost 2 bases, the J end lost 12 bases, and 16 bases lay between the germline ends. CDR3 in amino acids: CASSFGQGSLQYF. The CDR3 DNA sequence: TGCGCCAGCAGCTTTGGGCAGGGATCCCTTCAGTATTTT. Looking up the rest from reference TRBV5-1 and TRBJ2-3 gives the full variable domain: KAGVTQTPRYLIKTRGQQVTLSCSPISGHRSVSWYQQTPGQGLQFLFEYFSETQRNKGNFPGRFSGRQFSNSRSEMNVSTLELGDSALYLCASSFGQGSLQYFGPGTRLTVL.

The gene calls are TRBV12-3 or TRBV12-4 and TRBJ2-5, with 11 bases fitting TRBD2. The CDR3 has 15 residues. The J segment lost 1 base and the V segment lost 6 bases, leaving 4 bases of the junction unmatched. CDR3 DNA: TGTGCCAGCAGGGCCGGGACTAGCGGCCAAGAGACCCAGTACTTC. Translating it yields CASRAGTSGQETQYF.

The chain has TRBV20-1 and TRBJ1-3; perhaps TRBD1 as D (5 bases). Trimming removed 3 bases at V and 1 base at J, with 7 bases between. Germline V gene lookup returns CDR1 DFQATT and CDR2 SNEGSKA (reference sequence). The CDR3 extends over 13 amino acids. CDR3 nucleotides: TGCAGTGCTAGGGAGGGGTCTGGAAACACCATATATTTT. The encoded protein is CSAREGSGNTIYF.

The CDR3 here is CASSGLDRSSYEQYF. The DNA for the CDR3 is TGCGCCAGCAGCGGATTGGACAGGAGCTCCTACGAGCAGTACTTC. V and J are TRBV5-1 and TRBJ2-7; 7 nucleotides align to TRBD1. V gave up 4 bases and J gave up 0 bases; unmatched junction bases: 7. The CDR3 spans 15 residues. The germline V gene encodes CDR1 SGHRS and CDR2 YFSETQ. Filled out from reference TRBV5-1 and TRBJ2-7, the complete variable domain reads KAGVTQTPRYLIKTRGQQVTLSCSPISGHRSVSWYQQTPGQGLQFLFEYFSETQRNKGNFPGRFSGRQFSNSRSEMNVSTLELGDSALYLCASSGLDRSSYEQYFGPGTRLTVT.

This clonotype has just one count. The rearrangement links TRBV20-1 to TRBJ2-2, with a tentative D call TRBD1 (5 bases). The V end lost 5 bases, the J end lost 0 bases, and 10 bases lay between the germline ends. This CDR3 region has 14 residues. Germline CDR1 is DFQATT and CDR2 is SNEGSKA (reference sequence). Written as DNA, the CDR3 is TGCAGTGCTCGAAAGGGGACGAACACCGGGGAGCTGTTTTTT. Protein: CSARKGTNTGELFF.